Listed here are 8 T cell receptor beta chains from one sample, sequenced in a study of neurological immune-mediated disorders. TCRdb redid the calling of the 5' RACE reads with MiXCR, one entry per CDR3 protein. The sample has about 52,000 distinct CDR3 sequences, roughly 3.8% seen once. The sequenced material came from PBMCs. Every receptor here comes from a man aged 55 to 70 with multiple sclerosis.

In its sample, this clonotype was seen a few times. Just one base apart from a much larger clone, this may be a read error. The chain links TRBV24-1 to TRBJ1-5; D is unresolved. This CDR3 is built from 12 residues. Germline V CDR1 and CDR2: KGHDR, SFDVKD. The CDR3 DNA sequence: TGTGACACCAGTGATTTCGGTCAGCCCCAGCATTTT. This encodes CDTSDFGQPQHF.

The chain recombines TRBV29-1 with TRBJ2-2; 7 bases agree with TRBD1. The V and J ends lost 8 bases and 6 bases, in that order; junction bases with no gene match: 6. The CDR3 contains 12 residues. The germline CDR1 and CDR2 sequences are SQVTM and ANQGSEA. CDR3: CSLFDRAGELFF. For the CDR3, the DNA is TGCAGCTTGTTTGACAGGGCCGGGGAGCTGTTTTTT.

The table lists this clonotype with many counts. The chain recombines TRBV20-1 with TRBJ1-4, with 9 bases identical to TRBD1. Germline V gene lookup returns CDR1 DFQATT and CDR2 SNEGSKA (reference sequence). The CDR3 covers 16 residues. V trimming: 6 bases; J trimming: 8 bases; junction bases outside the gene matches: 16. The CDR3 is CSAERATGTGSEKLFF. Here the CDR3 DNA reads TGCAGTGCCGAACGGGCGACCGGGACAGGGTCGGAAAAACTGTTTTTT.

The chain links TRBV7-3 to TRBJ2-2; tentatively, D is TRBD1 (5 bases). CDR3 length: 14 amino acids. Germline loops: CDR1 SGHTA, CDR2 FQGTGA. V was cut by 5 bases and J by 7 bases, with 14 bases left in between. The CDR3, as DNA: TGTGCCAGCAGCGGACAATCAAGTGGCGGGGAGCTGTTTTTT. Encoded protein: CASSGQSSGGELFF.

There are many counts of this clonotype. The chain couples TRBV15 to TRBJ1-3; D is unresolved. Germline lookup yields CDR1 LNHNV and CDR2 YYDKDF (reference sequence). The CDR3 loop spans 15 amino acids. V lost 1 base to trimming and J lost 2 bases, with 9 bases between them. The CDR3 spells CATSRGRSPGNTIYF. CDR3 DNA: TGTGCCACCAGCAGAGGAAGGTCCCCTGGAAACACCATATATTTT.

In its sample, this clonotype was seen a few times. The rearrangement joins TRBV5-6 to TRBJ1-2; D not resolved. Trimming took off 3 bases at V and 6 bases at J, with 30 bases between the two ends. The CDR3 has 19 residues. Per the germline V gene, CDR1 is SGHDT and CDR2 is YYEEEE. DNA for the CDR3: TGTGCCAGCAGCTCCGACTTCGGCTTTTCCGGACGGCGATGGGATGGCTACACCTTC. Its protein product is CASSSDFGFSGRRWDGYTF.

This clonotype was recorded at least ten times. The chain uses TRBV10-2 and TRBJ2-7; D unclear. In germline, CDR1 is WSHSY, CDR2 SAAADI. The CDR3 runs 12 residues. V dropped 8 bases and J dropped 2 bases, with 10 bases sitting between them. The CDR3 bases are TGCGCCAGCGGACGACAAGCCTACGAGCAGTACTTC. Protein: CASGRQAYEQYF.

There are many counts of this clonotype. The chain uses TRBV29-1 and TRBJ2-7; D gene ambiguous. The V gene's germline CDR1 is SQVTM and CDR2 ANQGSEA. The CDR3 is 11 residues long. V was cut by 6 bases and J by 3 bases, with 9 bases left in between. DNA for the CDR3: TGCAGCGTCCATCAGAGCTACGAGCAGTACTTC. Protein product: CSVHQSYEQYF.